This entry lists 30 T cell receptor beta chains sequenced from one sample in a study of shared clonotypes between healthy human individuals. Using immunoSEQ multiplex PCR, the repertoire was profiled, and TCRdb retains in-frame clones only, with some absent. The table has over a million clones, around 95% seen once. The sequencing input was naive CD4+ T cells sorted from blood. Subset described: CD45RA+ positively selected. These receptor sequences come from a man younger than 40 in good health.

This CDR3 reads CAISELKAGGVYEQYF. Written as DNA, the CDR3 is TGTGCCATCAGTGAGTTAAAAGCGGGAGGTGTCTACGAGCAGTACTTC. This chain joins TRBV10-3 and TRBJ2-7; 9 bases match TRBD2. This CDR3 spans 16 amino acids. Germline CDR1 reads ENHRY; CDR2 reads SYGVKD. Unmatched junction bases numbered 7, after V lost 1 base and J lost 3 bases.

The J gene is TRBJ2-1, the V gene TRBV6-6, with D possibly matching TRBD2 (5 bases). The CDR3 runs to 16 residues. V lost 7 bases and J 12 bases, leaving 28 bases between the germline ends. Germline assignment: CDR1 MNHNY and CDR2 SVGAGI (reference sequence). CDR3 nucleotides: TGTGCCAGCACCCACCCCCGGGGTCTAGCAGGCGTCTCGCAGTTCTTC. It translates to CASTHPRGLAGVSQFF.

This clone was counted only a few times. This sequence joins TRBV6-5 and TRBJ1-5, with D tentatively TRBD1 (5 bases). The CDR3 has 14 residues. CDR1 is MNHEY and CDR2 is SVGAGI in the germline V gene. Between the trimmed V and J ends, which lost 6 bases and 6 bases, there was a span of 15 bases. CDR3 in amino acids: CASSPGGAGQPQHF. DNA for the CDR3: TGTGCCAGCAGCCCTGGGGGAGCCGGTCAGCCCCAGCATTTT.

The rearrangement joins TRBV7-2 to TRBJ2-7; TRBD2 agrees at 8 bases. Trimming took 7 bases from V and 4 from J; bases not matched to a gene: 12. The CDR3 loop spans 15 amino acids. Germline V gene sequence: CDR1 SGHTA, CDR2 FQGNSA. The CDR3 reads CASTPRTSKEYEQYF. For the CDR3, the DNA is TGTGCCAGCACCCCCCGGACTAGCAAAGAGTACGAGCAGTACTTC.

This clone was seen just once. The sample has other DNA sequences that encode this CDR3 too. The rearrangement joins TRBV5-4 to TRBJ2-7; 9 bases agree with TRBD1. CDR3 length equals 13 residues. J gave up 2 bases and V 4 bases, and 1 base lay outside the gene matches. Germline loops: CDR1 SGHNT, CDR2 YYREEE (reference sequence). The DNA of the CDR3 is TGTGCCAGCAGCAGGGACAGGGCCTACGAGCAGTACTTC. Translating it yields CASSRDRAYEQYF. Full variable domain (remainder filled in from reference TRBV5-4 and TRBJ2-7): ETGVTQSPTHLIKTRGQQVTLRCSSQSGHNTVSWYQQALGQGPQFIFQYYREEENGRGNFPPRFSGLQFPNYSSELNVNALELDDSALYLCASSRDRAYEQYFGPGTRLTVT.

The V and J genes are TRBV7-9 and TRBJ1-2; no reliable D call. Trimming removed 6 bases from V and 0 bases from J, with 11 bases in between. Per the germline V gene, CDR1 is SEHNR and CDR2 is FQNEAQ (reference sequence). The CDR3 length is 14 residues. CDR3 residues: CASSLFLANYGYTF. The DNA for the CDR3 is TGTGCCAGCAGTCTTTTTTTAGCTAACTATGGCTACACCTTC.

This chain connects TRBV7-2 to TRBJ1-4, with D possibly TRBD1 on 6 matching bases. The length of the CDR3 is 15 residues. Looked up from germline, CDR1 is SGHTA and CDR2 is FQGNSA. The ends were cut back, 5 bases at V and 6 bases at J, with 16 bases in the middle. The CDR3, as DNA: TGTGCCAGCAGCCCCCTGGGGGGGGCTTATGAAAAACTGTTTTTT. Translated: CASSPLGGAYEKLFF.

The CDR3 protein is CAWSSVAEGEHYEQYF. The CDR3 DNA follows: TGTGCCTGGAGTAGCGTAGCGGAGGGCGAACACTACGAGCAGTACTTC. The V gene is TRBV30, the J gene TRBJ2-7; D is possibly TRBD2 (6 bases). Germline assignment: CDR1 GTSNPN and CDR2 SVGIG (reference sequence). The CDR3 length is 16 residues. V lost 2 bases to trimming and J lost 3 bases, with 20 bases between them.

The chain links TRBV28 to TRBJ2-2; the match to TRBD2 covers 13 bases. The germline CDR1 and CDR2 sequences are MDHEN and SYDVKM. The CDR3 consists of 14 residues. V trimming: 8 bases; J trimming: 6 bases; junction bases outside the gene matches: 3. The CDR3 DNA reads TGTGCCAGCTTACTAGCGGGAGGGCCCGGGGAGCTGTTTTTT. It translates to CASLLAGGPGELFF. Filled out from reference TRBV28 and TRBJ2-2, the complete variable domain reads DVKVTQSSRYLVKRTGEKVFLECVQDMDHENMFWYRQDPGLGLRLIYFSYDVKMKEKGDIPEGYSVSREKKERFSLILESASTNQTSMYLCASLLAGGPGELFFGEGSRLTVL.

The gene calls are TRBV7-2 and TRBJ2-1; TRBD2 is a possible D gene (6 bases). This CDR3 comprises 16 residues. CDR1 and CDR2 from the germline V gene are SGHTA and FQGNSA. V shed 4 bases and J shed 1 base, with 14 bases lying between them. The DNA for the CDR3 is TGTGCCAGCAGCTCCTCCGGGACTGGTTCCTACAATGAGCAGTTCTTC. Its translation: CASSSSGTGSYNEQFF.

The rearrangement uses TRBV7-3 and TRBJ1-1; D possibly corresponds to TRBD1 (5 bases). The CDR3 runs 14 residues. The germline V gene has CDR1 SGHTA and CDR2 FQGTGA. Between the trimmed V and J ends, which lost 5 bases and 4 bases, there was a span of 14 bases. The CDR3 nucleotides read TGTGCCAGCAGCCACCTGATTGGGGGCACTGAAGCTTTCTTT. This gives the protein CASSHLIGGTEAFF.

V gene TRBV29-1 combines with J gene TRBJ2-3, with 8 bases matching TRBD2. This CDR3 is built from 12 residues. Germline assignment: CDR1 SQVTM and CDR2 ANQGSEA. With 8 bases clipped from V and 3 bases from J, the junction kept 4 bases outside the gene matches. The CDR3 DNA follows: TGCAGCCTGGGACTAGGGACAGATACGCAGTATTTT. It specifies CSLGLGTDTQYF.

The V gene is TRBV5-1, the J gene TRBJ2-2, with 9 nucleotides matching TRBD1. This CDR3 contains 14 residues. Germline V lookup: CDR1 SGHRS, CDR2 YFSETQ. With V trimmed by 5 bases and J by 5 bases, 4 bases remained unmatched. The CDR3 DNA sequence: TGCGCCAGCAGGGAACAGGGGGCAACCGGGGAGCTGTTTTTT. Translation gives CASREQGATGELFF.

In this sample, this clone turned up once. This chain joins TRBV11-3 and TRBJ2-2; 7 bases are shared with TRBD2. The trim removed 6 bases at V and 5 bases at J, leaving 3 bases unmatched. The CDR3 covers 13 residues. CDR1 and CDR2 from the germline V gene are SGHNT and YENEEA. The CDR3 reads CASRTGGTGELFF. CDR3 DNA: TGTGCCAGCAGAACGGGGGGTACCGGGGAGCTGTTTTTT.

Comment on this clone: One end of the junction varies from germline; a read error may be responsible. This chain joins TRBV11-2 and TRBJ1-1; TRBD1 matches 8 bases. Germline CDR1 is SGHAT and CDR2 is FQNNGV. This CDR3 is 16 amino acids long. The chain's CDR3 is CASSLEPGLGRQGPDF. CDR3 nucleotides: TGTGCCAGCAGCTTAGAACCGGGCTTGGGTCGACAGGGGCCTGACTTT.

The chain combines TRBV29-1 with TRBJ1-4, with no clear D. The CDR3 consists of 13 residues. Germline loops: CDR1 SQVTM, CDR2 ANQGSEA. Trimming took off 3 bases at V and 4 bases at J, with 9 bases between the two ends. The chain's CDR3 is CSVEVVGNEKLFF. DNA of the CDR3: TGCAGCGTTGAGGTGGTCGGTAATGAAAAACTGTTTTTT.

Here the CDR3 reads CASRVTSGRSADTQYF. CDR3 DNA: TGTGCCAGCAGAGTTACTAGCGGGAGATCTGCAGATACGCAGTATTTT. This chain uses TRBV27 with TRBJ2-3, with TRBD2 matching 11 bases. V shed 6 bases and J 4 bases; nucleotides not matched to a gene: 9. This CDR3 contains 16 residues. Germline CDR1 reads MNHEY; CDR2 reads SMNVEV (reference sequence).

The rearrangement uses TRBV7-2 and TRBJ2-1; TRBD2 might be the D (5 bases). The CDR3 consists of 14 residues. Germline CDR1 SGHTA, CDR2 FQGNSA. V was cut by 3 bases and J by 7 bases, with 13 bases left in between. DNA of the CDR3: TGTGCCAGCAGCTTTGAGGCTAGCTCAAATGAGCAGTTCTTC. It encodes CASSFEASSNEQFF.

Turning to this clone: Distinct nucleotide sequences in the sample also encode this CDR3. The gene calls are TRBV5-4 and TRBJ2-1; D gene ambiguous. V lost 2 bases and J 0 bases, leaving 9 bases between the germline ends. In germline, CDR1 is SGHNT, CDR2 YYREEE (reference sequence). This CDR3 contains 15 residues. The CDR3 reads CASSLGQSSYNEQFF. The CDR3 nucleotides are TGTGCCAGCAGCTTAGGTCAGAGCTCCTACAATGAGCAGTTCTTC.

The chain employs TRBV19 and TRBJ1-2, with D possibly being TRBD1 (5 bases). The CDR3 totals 12 residues. The V and J ends lost 5 bases and 9 bases respectively, with 13 bases between them. Germline values: CDR1 LNHDA, CDR2 SQIVND (reference sequence). Here the CDR3 reads CASSRAGGSYTF. CDR3 bases: TGTGCCAGTAGTCGCGCCGGGGGGAGCTACACCTTC.

CDR3 sequence reads: CASSRGPNTIYF. CDR3 bases: TGTGCCAGCAGCCGAGGACCAAACACCATATATTTT. The V gene is TRBV28, the J gene TRBJ1-3; D unresolved. The CDR3 consists of 12 residues. Trimming took off 6 bases at V and 6 bases at J, with 9 bases between the two ends. Germline CDR1 reads MDHEN; CDR2 reads SYDVKM.

The chain combines TRBV6-5 with TRBJ2-7, with TRBD1 matching 12 bases. Germline CDR1 reads MNHEY; CDR2 reads SVGAGI. V lost 2 bases and J lost 0; bases outside the gene matches: 2. The CDR3 extends over 16 amino acids. CDR3 amino acids: CASSYPGQGASYEQYF. CDR3 bases: TGTGCCAGCAGTTACCCGGGACAGGGGGCCTCCTACGAGCAGTACTTC.

The rearrangement joins TRBV2 to TRBJ2-5; no clear D. The CDR3 covers 19 residues. V lost 7 bases, J lost 1 base, and 28 bases lay in between. CDR1 SNHLY and CDR2 FYNNEI come from the germline V gene. The CDR3 nucleotides read TGTGCCAGCACCGAAGTCCCCTTGGCTATCGGAATTTTCCAAGAGACCCAGTACTTC. Its protein is CASTEVPLAIGIFQETQYF. Drawing the rest from reference TRBV2 and TRBJ2-5, the complete variable domain is EPEVTQTPSHQVTQMGQEVILRCVPISNHLYFYWYRQILGQKVEFLVSFYNNEISEKSEIFDDQFSVERPDGSNFTLKIRSTKLEDSAMYFCASTEVPLAIGIFQETQYFGPGTRLLVL.

The chain has TRBV14 and TRBJ1-1, with D unclear. V dropped 1 base and J dropped 1 base, with 10 bases sitting between them. From germline, CDR1 is SGHDN and CDR2 FVKESK. This CDR3 is built from 15 residues. The CDR3 nucleotides are TGTGCCAGCAGCCAAGGGGCAGGTCCGAACACTGAAGCTTTCTTT. Amino acid sequence: CASSQGAGPNTEAFF. The variable domain in full, with the rest retrieved from reference TRBV14 and TRBJ1-1, is EAGVTQFPSHSVIEKGQTVTLRCDPISGHDNLYWYRRVMGKEIKFLLHFVKESKQDESGMPNNRFLAERTGGTYSTLKVQPAELEDSGVYFCASSQGAGPNTEAFFGQGTRLTVV.

In this sample, this clone turned up once. V gene TRBV30 combines with J gene TRBJ2-6; the match to TRBD2 covers 9 bases. The V gene end was trimmed by 1 base and the J gene end by 0 bases; junction bases not matched to a gene: 10. Per the germline V gene, CDR1 is GTSNPN and CDR2 is SVGIG (reference sequence). This CDR3 is built from 19 residues. The CDR3 region has the DNA TGTGCCTGGAGTGATGACCGTCTAGCGGGATTCTCTGGGGCCAACGTCCTGACTTTC. Encoded protein: CAWSDDRLAGFSGANVLTF.

V gene TRBV6-5 combines with J gene TRBJ1-1; D is unclear. Germline lookup yields CDR1 MNHEY and CDR2 SVGAGI. V lost 6 bases to trimming and J lost 1 base, with 9 bases between them. The CDR3 contains 13 residues. CDR3 amino acids: CASRPWGNTEAFF. The CDR3 DNA follows: TGTGCCAGCAGGCCTTGGGGGAACACTGAAGCTTTCTTT.

CDR3 nucleotides: TGTGCCAGCAGTGACTCGAGCGGGACTGCTAGCACAGATACGCAGTATTTT. As protein: CASSDSSGTASTDTQYF. The V and J genes are TRBV6-4 and TRBJ2-3, with 7 bases lining up with TRBD2. This CDR3 has 17 amino acids. Germline CDR1 reads MRHNA; CDR2 reads SNTAGT. J gave up 0 bases and V 0 bases, and 6 bases lay outside the gene matches.

V gene TRBV6-6 combines with J gene TRBJ2-2; no reliable D call. The CDR3 has 13 amino acids. Deletions cut 3 bases from V and 4 bases from J, with 6 bases between. Per germline, CDR1 MNHNY and CDR2 SVGAGI (reference sequence). CDR3 coding DNA: TGTGCCAGCAGTTATAGAGGCACCGGGGAGCTGTTTTTT. Protein: CASSYRGTGELFF.

This chain connects TRBV19 to TRBJ2-7; D call uncertain. Germline V CDR1 and CDR2: LNHDA, SQIVND (reference sequence). The CDR3 loop spans 15 amino acids. V was cut by 4 bases and J by 6 bases, with 19 bases left in between. This chain's CDR3 is CASSKPSQGTGEQYF. The CDR3 nucleotides are TGTGCCAGTAGTAAACCCAGCCAAGGAACCGGCGAGCAGTACTTC.

The rearrangement joins TRBV9 to TRBJ1-2; weak D call: TRBD1 (5 bases). V was shortened by 0 bases and J by 4 bases, with 10 bases between the two germline ends. Germline V gene data show CDR1 as SGDLS and CDR2 as YYNGEE. The length of the CDR3 is 14 residues. DNA for the CDR3: TGTGCCAGCAGCGTAGGGCAGGGTGTCTATGGCTACACCTTC. Translation: CASSVGQGVYGYTF.